This TCR beta chain comes out of a study of beta chain features in type 1 diabetes. Regarding the study as a whole: Moderate but significant shortening of TCRB CDR3s was recorded in all four CD4+ subsets from Type 1 diabetes patients.

Trimming left V 2 bases short and J 4 bases short, with 5 bases between. Germline V gives CDR1 MDHEN, CDR2 SYDVKM. CDR3 length equals 12 residues. What was sequenced were expressed TCRB transcripts, since all of the isolated RNA had been reverse transcribed. Only in-frame clones appear in the TCRdb table, and some are missing; sequencing was by immunoSEQ multiplex PCR. The sample yields some 660,000 clones, around 15% seen once. Concerning this clone itself: The antigen remains undetermined.

Around 100 mL of blood, on average, came from one heparinised draw per donor. This TCR was sampled from a man younger than 35 with type 1 diabetes. The gene calls are TRBV28 and TRBJ1-1; no definite D call. The material sequenced was naive CD4+ T cells from blood. Here the CDR3 DNA reads TGTGCCAGCAGTTTAGGCGTCACTGAAGCTTTCTTT. This sequence encodes CASSLGVTEAFF.